Shown below are 15 T cell receptor beta chains from a single sample sequenced in a study of response to subunit inactivated influenza vaccine. MiXCR was run by TCRdb on the RT-PCR reads, yielding one entry per CDR3 protein. The sample consists of roughly 670,000 distinct CDR3 sequences, approximately 15% of them appearing once. Material: PBMCs from blood, obtained 14 days before vaccination. Source of these receptors: a man in his fifties or sixties who received an inactivated influenza vaccine.

DNA for the CDR3: TGTGCCAGCAGCTTCTCCACCGCGGGGTTCTACGAGCAGTACTTC. Protein product: CASSFSTAGFYEQYF. V is TRBV5-5 and J is TRBJ2-7, with D perhaps TRBD2 (6 bases). CDR1 and CDR2 (germline): SGHKS, YYEKEE (reference sequence). V shed 2 bases and J shed 3 bases, with 15 bases lying between them. The length of the CDR3 is 15 residues.

The chain employs TRBV20-1 and TRBJ1-2; TRBD1 might be the D (5 bases). Germline V gives CDR1 DFQATT, CDR2 SNEGSKA (reference sequence). Trimming cost V 6 bases and J 2 bases, with 16 bases left between them. CDR3 length: 14 amino acids. The CDR3 is CSASNRRQNYGYTF. The DNA of the CDR3 is TGCAGTGCATCAAACCGAAGACAGAACTATGGCTACACCTTC.

This clonotype was found many times. CDR3 protein: CASSQKPGQGSSGELFF. In DNA, the CDR3 is TGTGCCAGCAGCCAAAAACCGGGACAGGGGAGTTCCGGGGAGCTGTTTTTT. The chain couples TRBV4-2 to TRBJ2-2; 10 positions match TRBD1. The CDR3 runs 17 residues. Unmatched junction bases numbered 9, after V lost 2 bases and J lost 6 bases. Germline CDR1 reads LGHNA; CDR2 reads YNFKEQ.

This clonotype was found many times. The chain joins TRBV7-9 to TRBJ1-4; D is possibly TRBD1 (6 bases). CDR3 length: 13 residues. The V end lost 10 bases, the J end lost 6 bases, and 15 bases lay between the germline ends. Germline lookup yields CDR1 SEHNR and CDR2 FQNEAQ (reference sequence). The CDR3 loop reads CATLIRGDEKLFF. In DNA form, the CDR3 reads TGTGCCACTTTAATCAGGGGAGATGAAAAACTGTTTTTT.

This chain uses TRBV6-5 with TRBJ2-5, with TRBD2 identical over 8 bases. Germline values: CDR1 MNHEY, CDR2 SVGAGI. V trimming: 0 bases; J trimming: 5 bases; junction bases outside the gene matches: 5. The CDR3 consists of 15 residues. In DNA form, the CDR3 reads TGTGCCAGCAGTTACTCAGGACTAGCAAGGGAGACCCAGTACTTC. Encoded protein: CASSYSGLARETQYF.

This clonotype appeared many times. This chain joins TRBV7-9 and TRBJ1-1; the D is unclear. Between the trimmed V and J ends, which lost 3 bases and 1 base, there was a span of 3 bases. This CDR3 has 12 residues. Germline loops: CDR1 SEHNR, CDR2 FQNEAQ (reference sequence). The CDR3 reads CASSFENTEAFF. The CDR3 DNA reads TGTGCCAGCAGCTTTGAGAACACTGAAGCTTTCTTT.

The CDR3 reads CASSRSGSGTDTQYF. CDR3 DNA sequence: TGCGCCAGCAGCCGGAGCGGGAGTGGGACAGATACGCAGTATTTT. The chain employs TRBV5-1 and TRBJ2-3; 8 bases are a match to TRBD2. The CDR3 is made up of 15 amino acids. CDR1 and CDR2 (germline): SGHRS, YFSETQ. Unmatched junction bases numbered 7, after V lost 4 bases and J lost 3 bases. Filled out from reference TRBV5-1 and TRBJ2-3, the complete variable domain reads KAGVTQTPRYLIKTRGQQVTLSCSPISGHRSVSWYQQTPGQGLQFLFEYFSETQRNKGNFPGRFSGRQFSNSRSEMNVSTLELGDSALYLCASSRSGSGTDTQYFGPGTRLTVL.

This clonotype has only a few counts. The genes are TRBV6-5 and TRBJ1-2, with a tentative D call TRBD1 (6 bases). From germline, CDR1 is MNHEY and CDR2 SVGAGI. V was shortened by 0 bases and J by 8 bases, with 13 bases between the two germline ends. CDR3 length: 14 amino acids. The CDR3 DNA reads TGTGCCAGCAGTTACTCTAGAAACGGGGGCGGCTACACCTTC. This encodes CASSYSRNGGGYTF.

The chain joins TRBV27 to TRBJ1-6; 8 bases map to TRBD1. The length of the CDR3 is 13 residues. The trim removed 8 bases at V and 10 bases at J, leaving 7 bases unmatched. Germline CDR1 is MNHEY and CDR2 is SMNVEV (reference sequence). The CDR3 bases are TGTGCCAGCGCGGACAGGGCAAACTCACCCCTCCACTTT. Translation gives CASADRANSPLHF.

This chain joins TRBV18 and TRBJ2-1; 11 bases map to TRBD2. Germline lookup yields CDR1 KGHSH and CDR2 LQKENI. The CDR3 is 14 amino acids. Trimming took 3 bases from V and 6 from J; bases not matched to a gene: 1. In DNA form, the CDR3 reads TGTGCCAGCTCACCGACTAGCGGGGTCAATGAGCAGTTCTTC. Translating gives CASSPTSGVNEQFF.

This clonotype occurred a few times. The chain links TRBV20-1 to TRBJ2-5; maybe TRBD2 (6 bases). This CDR3 is built from 13 residues. Trimming removed 6 bases from V and 2 bases from J, with 13 bases in between. CDR1 is DFQATT, CDR2 SNEGSKA, per germline (reference sequence). This chain's CDR3 is CSARSGAQETQYF. The CDR3 DNA is TGCAGTGCCCGTAGCGGTGCGCAAGAGACCCAGTACTTC.

The chain links TRBV20-1 to TRBJ2-3; 10 nucleotides agree with TRBD1. The V and J ends lost 5 bases and 2 bases, in that order; junction bases with no gene match: 10. Per the germline V gene, CDR1 is DFQATT and CDR2 is SNEGSKA (reference sequence). The length of the CDR3 is 16 residues. The CDR3 is CSAAGWDRGPTDTQYF. CDR3 nucleotide sequence: TGCAGTGCTGCAGGATGGGACAGGGGCCCCACAGATACGCAGTATTTT.

The chain employs TRBV21-1 and TRBJ2-5; the table names TRBD1, a call not compared with the DNA. TRBV21-1 represents a pseudogene. The CDR3 runs 14 residues. The CDR3, as DNA: TGTGCCAGCAGCAAAATCGCGCCGTTAGAGACCCAGTACTTC. Translating it yields CASSKIAPLETQYF.

This clonotype has more than one count but fewer than ten. The gene calls are TRBV24-1 and TRBJ2-5; tentatively, D is TRBD2 (6 bases). Trimming removed 2 bases from V and 2 bases from J, with 8 bases in between. The CDR3 length is 14 residues. Germline V gives CDR1 KGHDR, CDR2 SFDVKD. This CDR3 is CATSDYREQETQYF. DNA of the CDR3: TGTGCCACCAGTGATTACCGGGAGCAAGAGACCCAGTACTTC.

This clonotype showed up many times. The J gene is TRBJ2-2, the V gene TRBV11-2, with no clear D. Germline assignment: CDR1 SGHAT and CDR2 FQNNGV. CDR3 length: 14 amino acids. V shed 0 bases and J shed 3 bases, with 5 bases lying between them. The chain's CDR3 is CASSLDKYTGELFF. The CDR3 nucleotides read TGTGCCAGCAGCTTAGACAAGTACACCGGGGAGCTGTTTTTT. The entire variable domain, with the rest obtained from reference TRBV11-2 and TRBJ2-2, is as follows: EAGVAQSPRYKIIEKRQSVAFWCNPISGHATLYWYQQILGQGPKLLIQFQNNGVVDDSQLPKDRFSAERLKGVDSTLKIQPAKLEDSAVYLCASSLDKYTGELFFGEGSRLTVL.